Below, one T cell receptor (beta chain) is given with its context. Its antigen is unidentified. Germline CDR1 is SQVTM and CDR2 is ANQGSEA. The CDR3 is 12 amino acids. Trimming removed 5 bases from V and 6 bases from J, with 13 bases in between. This entry comes from a study of long-term antiretroviral therapy in people with HIV. Broader study findings: Post-ART diversity increased but stayed below transplant donor controls. All time points showed a repertoire dominated by clones expanded before ART.

This was the immunoSEQ v3.0 assay at survey level. The protocol was immunoSEQ multiplex PCR, while the TCRdb copy is restricted to in-frame clones and leaves out a portion. The data show approximately 20,000 clones, around 80% seen once. The sequenced sample was unsorted PBMCs, obtained 2.2 years after starting antiretroviral therapy. V and J are TRBV29-1 and TRBJ1-1; the D is unclear. The TCR comes from a man between 45 and 60 years old with HIV. CDR3 nucleotide sequence: TGCAGCGTTCCCTCCAGACCCCCTGAAGCTTTCTTT. Translating gives CSVPSRPPEAFF.